The rows below give T cell receptor beta chains drawn from one sample of a study of beta chain features in type 1 diabetes. The protocol was immunoSEQ multiplex PCR, while the TCRdb copy is restricted to in-frame clones and leaves out a portion. The sample yields approximately 270,000 clones, roughly an eighth seen once. Sequenced: naive CD4+ T cells from blood. Receptor source: a man younger than 40 with type 1 diabetes. Each CDR3 is given with its conserved first and last residue. Where a row states a size, it is once, few, many or the class of an expanded clone; other rows omit it.

clone_size | v_call | cdr3_aa
NA | TRBV5-1 | CASSSTGMVYEQYF
few | TRBV5-1 | CASSRRQGAYETQYF
NA | TRBV7-2 | CASSLEGVDTQYF
NA | TRBV19 | CASGRGSGETQYF
few | TRBV6-4 | CASSDSGTNEKLFF
few | TRBV4-2 | CASSRTSGSYEQYF
once | TRBV10-3 | CAISSTGMNTEAFF
once | TRBV6-5 | CASSYGHPSSYEQYF
few | TRBV14 | CASSQDRRNTGELFF
few | TRBV12-5 | CASAPGLLTYNEQFF
few | TRBV7-2 | CASPLVGLAGVQGELFF
few | TRBV15 | CATSRDKTGGYETQYF
few | TRBV7-2 | CASSLVLGLEQYF
few | TRBV2 | CASKAGAFQETQYF
NA | TRBV7-2 | CASSSLSYEQYF
NA | TRBV5-4 | CASSKQDHPYEQYF
NA | TRBV15 | CATSSGTASTEAFF
few | TRBV7-9 | CASSYSSGRDEQFF
NA | TRBV29-1 | CSVEVPGPHEQYF
few | TRBV28 | CASSFRREAYNEQFF
NA | TRBV7-9 | CASSLIGTAQSRELFF
NA | TRBV27 | CASSFSGHLETQYF
NA | TRBV7-3 | CASSLTRRTSGLNEQFF
few | TRBV18 | CASSAATGTGANVLTF
NA | TRBV27 | CASRTGMNQPQHF
NA | TRBV7-2 | CASSLTAGRHNEQFF